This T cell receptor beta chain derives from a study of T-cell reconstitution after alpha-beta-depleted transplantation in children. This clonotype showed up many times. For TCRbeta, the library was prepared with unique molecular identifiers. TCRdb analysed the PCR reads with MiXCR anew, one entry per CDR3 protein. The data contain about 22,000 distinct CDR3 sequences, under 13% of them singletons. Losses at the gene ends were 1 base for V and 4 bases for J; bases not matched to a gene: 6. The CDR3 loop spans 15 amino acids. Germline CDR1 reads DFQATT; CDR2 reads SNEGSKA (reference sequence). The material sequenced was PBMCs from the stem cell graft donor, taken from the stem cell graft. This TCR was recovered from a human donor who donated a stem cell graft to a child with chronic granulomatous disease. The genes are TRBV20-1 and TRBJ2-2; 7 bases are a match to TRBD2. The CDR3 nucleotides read TGCAGTGCTAGAGGGCTAGCGGTTACCACCGGGGAGCTGTTTTTT. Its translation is CSARGLAVTTGELFF.